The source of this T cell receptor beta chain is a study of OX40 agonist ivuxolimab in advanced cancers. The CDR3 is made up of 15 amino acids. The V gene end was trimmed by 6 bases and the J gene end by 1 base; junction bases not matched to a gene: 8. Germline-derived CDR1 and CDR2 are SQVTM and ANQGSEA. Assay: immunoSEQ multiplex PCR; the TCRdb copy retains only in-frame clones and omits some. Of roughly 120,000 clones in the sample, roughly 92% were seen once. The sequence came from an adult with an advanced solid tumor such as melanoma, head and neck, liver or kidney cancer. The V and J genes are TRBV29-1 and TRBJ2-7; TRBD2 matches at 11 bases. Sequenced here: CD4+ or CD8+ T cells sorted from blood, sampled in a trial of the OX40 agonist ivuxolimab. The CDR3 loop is CSVLKLAGVSYEQYF. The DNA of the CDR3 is TGCAGCGTGCTGAAACTAGCGGGAGTTTCCTACGAGCAGTACTTC.